This T cell receptor (beta chain) derives from a study of T cells in Graves' hyperthyroidism and ophthalmopathy. This clonotype came up many times. Its antigen remains unidentified. Study-level points and caveats: Researchers found most expanded thyroid clonotypes above 0.001 in blood as well.

Using RNA transcripts as the source, TCR beta CDR3 regions were amplified. Using the HTBI primer set, a first-round RT-PCR was run on the TCR CDR3. TCRdb independently ran MiXCR on the multiplex PCR reads; one entry per CDR3 protein. Among hundreds of thousands of distinct CDR3 sequences listed, approximately 14% were seen once. J was trimmed by 8 bases and V by 6 bases; bases with no gene match: 9. This CDR3 has 15 residues. Per the germline V gene, CDR1 is SNHLY and CDR2 is FYNNEI. Across 18 months, stable Graves' hyperthyroidism was marked by no progression to ophthalmopathy. For the diagnoses, clinical symptoms, serum thyroxine and TRAb, thyroid ultrasound and orbital computed tomography were used. The source of the PBMCs was around 10 ml of fresh peripheral blood.

The receptor's source is a woman aged 25 to 39 with Graves' hyperthyroidism. This chain connects TRBV2 to TRBJ2-1, with 11 bases aligning to TRBD1. The material sequenced was blood. The CDR3 bases are TGTGCCAGCAGGGACAGGGGGCGTAATGTCGATGAGCAGTTCTTC. Amino acid sequence: CASRDRGRNVDEQFF.